The 21 T cell receptor beta chains below were found in one sample sequenced in a study of blood T cells in healthy people across ages. Next came a second PCR, run for about 7 to 12 cycles, which used a sample-barcoded 5' primer along with a J-beta primer mix. TCRdb analysed the 5' RACE reads with MiXCR anew, one entry per CDR3 protein. The sample gives around 2 million distinct CDR3 sequences, about two fifths of which show up once; under 25% is in the top ten. The sample was blood. The receptors stem from a human donor in good health.

This clonotype occurred a few times. The rearrangement links TRBV4-3 to TRBJ1-5; D call uncertain. The V gene's germline CDR1 is LGHNA and CDR2 YSLEER. The CDR3 sequence is 14 residues long. The V and J ends lost 1 base and 1 base respectively, with 5 bases between them. CDR3 sequence: CASSQAVSNQPQHF. Here the CDR3 DNA reads TGCGCCAGCAGCCAAGCGGTGAGCAATCAGCCCCAGCATTTT.

The chain uses TRBV3-1 and TRBJ1-5; no clear D. The CDR3 spans 13 residues. Trimming took 0 bases from V and 10 from J, leaving 10 bases between them. Germline V gene data show CDR1 as LGHDT and CDR2 as YNNKEL (reference sequence). The CDR3 spells CASSQDWGSPQHF. CDR3 bases: TGTGCCAGCAGCCAAGATTGGGGTAGTCCCCAGCATTTT. Full variable domain (remainder filled in from reference TRBV3-1 and TRBJ1-5): DTAVSQTPKYLVTQMGNDKSIKCEQNLGHDTMYWYKQDSKKFLKIMFSYNNKELIINETVPNRFSPKSPDKAHLNLHINSLELGDSAVYFCASSQDWGSPQHFGDGTRLSIL.

This clonotype was seen only a few times. The V gene is TRBV7-9, the J gene TRBJ2-3, with D uncertain. The CDR3 has 16 residues. With 8 bases removed from V and 2 bases from J, the gap between germline ends came to 20 bases. Germline assignment: CDR1 SEHNR and CDR2 FQNEAQ (reference sequence). The CDR3 coding sequence is TGTGCCAGCGCACCTCCCTCCAACTGGGTCACAGATACGCAGTATTTT. The encoded protein is CASAPPSNWVTDTQYF.

The chain is built from TRBV2 and TRBJ1-2, with 7 bases identical to TRBD1. The germline gives CDR1 SNHLY, CDR2 FYNNEI. CDR3 length equals 14 residues. V shed 4 bases and J 5 bases; nucleotides not matched to a gene: 7. CDR3 loop: CASSVGTVSYGYTF. CDR3 in DNA: TGTGCCAGCAGTGTAGGGACAGTCTCTTATGGCTACACCTTC.

The V gene is TRBV11-2, the J gene TRBJ2-6, with D tentatively TRBD1 (5 bases). V was shortened by 5 bases and J by 7 bases, with 21 bases between the two germline ends. CDR3 length: 17 amino acids. CDR1 and CDR2 (germline): SGHAT, FQNNGV. CDR3 DNA: TGTGCCAGCAGCCGACAGACCGTCTCTGGTGTAGCCAACGTCCTGACTTTC. Protein sequence: CASSRQTVSGVANVLTF.

As to this clonotype: This could be a read error, since a much larger clone is one nucleotide away. V is TRBV20-1 and J is TRBJ1-2; D gene unclear. Trimming removed 3 bases at V and 3 bases at J, with 8 bases between. CDR3 size: 12 residues. From germline, CDR1 is DFQATT and CDR2 SNEGSKA (reference sequence). The CDR3 DNA reads TGCAGTGCTAGGAGGGTTGACTATGGCTACACCTTC. As protein: CSARRVDYGYTF.

This clonotype was recorded only once. The chain carries TRBV12-3 or TRBV12-4 and TRBJ1-3, with 9 nucleotides matching TRBD1. The V and J ends lost 5 bases and 0 bases, in that order; junction bases with no gene match: 8. The CDR3 sequence is 17 residues long. The CDR3 nucleotides are TGTGCCAGCAGTCCCTGGACAGGGGTGACCTCTGGAAACACCATATATTTT. Residues: CASSPWTGVTSGNTIYF.

This sequence joins TRBV4-2 and TRBJ1-2; TRBD1 is a possible D gene (5 bases). This CDR3 has 14 residues. V lost 6 bases and J 4 bases, leaving 15 bases between the germline ends. Germline V gives CDR1 LGHNA, CDR2 YNFKEQ. CDR3 protein: CASRPPDRSYGYTF. As DNA, the CDR3 is TGTGCCAGCAGACCTCCCGACAGATCCTATGGCTACACCTTC.

The chain has TRBV6-6 and TRBJ1-1; D is perhaps TRBD1 (5 bases). The length of the CDR3 is 16 residues. Trimming cost V 0 bases and J 1 base, with 12 bases left between them. Germline V gene sequence: CDR1 MNHNY, CDR2 SVGAGI (reference sequence). The CDR3 loop is CASSYSSVGPNTEAFF. CDR3 coding DNA: TGTGCCAGCAGTTACTCGTCCGTGGGGCCGAACACTGAAGCTTTCTTT.

This clonotype was seen a handful of times. The chain combines TRBV14 with TRBJ2-4, with D tentatively TRBD2 (5 bases). Gene TRBJ2-7 matches the end of the DNA better, so the J call may be wrong. The CDR3 spans 15 residues. CDR1 and CDR2 from the germline V gene are SGHDN and FVKESK. CDR3 amino acids: CASSRDYGATYEQYF. DNA of the CDR3: TGTGCCAGCAGCCGCGACTATGGCGCAACCTACGAGCAGTACTTC.

The chain has TRBV7-8 and TRBJ1-1; TRBD1 aligns across 7 bases. The CDR3 sequence is 18 residues long. The V segment lost 7 bases and the J segment 0 bases; nucleotides outside the gene matches: 17. CDR1 is SGHVS and CDR2 is FQNEAQ in the germline V gene. The CDR3 reads CASKTASGTDTMNTEAFF. DNA of the CDR3: TGTGCCAGCAAAACAGCAAGTGGGACAGATACCATGAACACTGAAGCTTTCTTT.

This clonotype showed up just a few times. The V call is TRBV9, the J call TRBJ1-2; 8 bases map to TRBD1. The J segment lost 2 bases and the V segment lost 4 bases, leaving 4 bases of the junction unmatched. CDR3 length: 14 residues. Germline V gene lookup returns CDR1 SGDLS and CDR2 YYNGEE. CDR3: CASSFRGQNYGYTF. CDR3 sequence (DNA): TGTGCCAGCAGCTTCAGGGGGCAGAACTATGGCTACACCTTC.

The rearrangement links TRBV14 to TRBJ2-1, with D perhaps matching TRBD1 (5 bases). Germline CDR1 SGHDN, CDR2 FVKESK. The germline V and J ends were trimmed by 6 bases and 1 base, with 13 bases remaining between them. The CDR3 extends over 15 amino acids. CDR3: CASSPQGWSYNEQFF. The CDR3, as DNA: TGTGCCAGCAGTCCCCAGGGTTGGTCCTACAATGAGCAGTTCTTC.

The chain joins TRBV10-3 to TRBJ1-2, with a tentative D call TRBD1 (5 bases). This CDR3 spans 14 amino acids. CDR1 is ENHRY, CDR2 SYGVKD, per germline. V was pared by 5 bases and J by 0 bases, with 10 bases between. The CDR3 loop is CAISRDGTNYGYTF. Here the CDR3 DNA reads TGTGCCATCAGTCGGGACGGCACTAACTATGGCTACACCTTC.

This rearrangement joins TRBV7-9 to TRBJ1-1, with a possible D match to TRBD1 (6 bases). Germline V gene lookup returns CDR1 SEHNR and CDR2 FQNEAQ (reference sequence). The V and J ends lost 0 bases and 8 bases respectively, with 19 bases between them. The CDR3 contains 16 residues. This CDR3 is CASSLAAFGGQGEAFF. CDR3 coding DNA: TGTGCCAGCAGCTTAGCGGCTTTCGGGGGGCAGGGAGAAGCTTTCTTT.

This clonotype turned up a few times. This sequence joins TRBV12-3 or TRBV12-4 and TRBJ2-3; TRBD2 aligns across 10 bases. The J segment lost 3 bases and the V segment lost 1 base, leaving 4 bases of the junction unmatched. This CDR3 contains 16 residues. In DNA, the CDR3 is TGTGCCAGCAGTTTAGGTATAGCGGGGGGTACAGATACGCAGTATTTT. It encodes CASSLGIAGGTDTQYF.

The rearrangement uses TRBV4-1 and TRBJ2-1; 11 nucleotides agree with TRBD2. The CDR3 loop spans 17 amino acids. Germline lookup yields CDR1 MGHRA and CDR2 YSYEKL. The ends lost 4 bases at V and 4 bases at J; junction bases unmatched: 9. The CDR3 loop is CASSLWPIAGGYNEQFF. DNA for the CDR3: TGCGCCAGCAGCCTTTGGCCTATAGCGGGGGGGTACAATGAGCAGTTCTTC.

CDR3 coding DNA: TGTGCCAGCAGCTTAGAGATTACCATCGGGGGCTACACCTTC. Translated, it gives CASSLEITIGGYTF. The V gene is TRBV7-8, the J gene TRBJ1-2; D uncertain. The CDR3 length is 14 residues. V lost 1 base and J 8 bases, leaving 14 bases between the germline ends. Germline CDR1 SGHVS, CDR2 FQNEAQ.

The chain combines TRBV10-3 with TRBJ1-1; possibly TRBD1 for D (6 bases). V was trimmed by 4 bases and J by 0 bases, leaving 12 bases between them. Germline V CDR1 and CDR2: ENHRY, SYGVKD. This CDR3 has 15 residues. The CDR3 reads CAISGPGGMNTEAFF. The CDR3, as DNA: TGTGCCATCAGTGGACCCGGGGGCATGAACACTGAAGCTTTCTTT.

Only a few counts were recorded for this clonotype. The chain has TRBV6-5 and TRBJ2-1; D not resolved. V lost 0 bases to trimming and J lost 5 bases, with 8 bases between them. The CDR3 spans 14 residues. Germline CDR1 MNHEY, CDR2 SVGAGI. The CDR3 here is CASSYSGADNEQFF. The CDR3 DNA reads as TGTGCCAGCAGTTACTCGGGCGCAGACAATGAGCAGTTCTTC.

V usage is TRBV7-9 and J usage is TRBJ1-2, with a tentative D call TRBD1 (5 bases). This CDR3 region has 15 residues. The V gene lost 1 base and the J gene lost 6 bases, with 15 bases spanning the gap. Germline CDR1 SEHNR, CDR2 FQNEAQ (reference sequence). The CDR3 loop reads CASSLDRQGLDGYTF. The CDR3 DNA is TGTGCCAGCAGCTTAGACCGGCAGGGCCTGGATGGCTACACCTTC.